This T cell receptor (beta chain) was found in a study of cytomegalovirus exposure and HLA in healthy donors. The PCR was carried out with 60 Vbeta primers and 13 Jbeta primers. Measured with immunoSEQ multiplex PCR; TCRdb has only the in-frame clones, and not every one. The table has over 150,000 clones, 75% to 90% seen once. The CDR3 contains 15 residues. Germline loops: CDR1 SGHVS, CDR2 FQNEAQ. The V segment lost 6 bases and the J segment 7 bases; nucleotides outside the gene matches: 7. The sequencing input was PBMCs. The rearrangement links TRBV7-8 to TRBJ1-5; TRBD1 aligns across 12 bases. The sequence was obtained from a man aged 50-60 years in good health and CMV-seronegative. In DNA form, the CDR3 reads TGTGCCAGCAGTCCCGGGACAGGGGGCGGGCAGCCCCAGCATTTT. The encoded protein is CASSPGTGGGQPQHF.